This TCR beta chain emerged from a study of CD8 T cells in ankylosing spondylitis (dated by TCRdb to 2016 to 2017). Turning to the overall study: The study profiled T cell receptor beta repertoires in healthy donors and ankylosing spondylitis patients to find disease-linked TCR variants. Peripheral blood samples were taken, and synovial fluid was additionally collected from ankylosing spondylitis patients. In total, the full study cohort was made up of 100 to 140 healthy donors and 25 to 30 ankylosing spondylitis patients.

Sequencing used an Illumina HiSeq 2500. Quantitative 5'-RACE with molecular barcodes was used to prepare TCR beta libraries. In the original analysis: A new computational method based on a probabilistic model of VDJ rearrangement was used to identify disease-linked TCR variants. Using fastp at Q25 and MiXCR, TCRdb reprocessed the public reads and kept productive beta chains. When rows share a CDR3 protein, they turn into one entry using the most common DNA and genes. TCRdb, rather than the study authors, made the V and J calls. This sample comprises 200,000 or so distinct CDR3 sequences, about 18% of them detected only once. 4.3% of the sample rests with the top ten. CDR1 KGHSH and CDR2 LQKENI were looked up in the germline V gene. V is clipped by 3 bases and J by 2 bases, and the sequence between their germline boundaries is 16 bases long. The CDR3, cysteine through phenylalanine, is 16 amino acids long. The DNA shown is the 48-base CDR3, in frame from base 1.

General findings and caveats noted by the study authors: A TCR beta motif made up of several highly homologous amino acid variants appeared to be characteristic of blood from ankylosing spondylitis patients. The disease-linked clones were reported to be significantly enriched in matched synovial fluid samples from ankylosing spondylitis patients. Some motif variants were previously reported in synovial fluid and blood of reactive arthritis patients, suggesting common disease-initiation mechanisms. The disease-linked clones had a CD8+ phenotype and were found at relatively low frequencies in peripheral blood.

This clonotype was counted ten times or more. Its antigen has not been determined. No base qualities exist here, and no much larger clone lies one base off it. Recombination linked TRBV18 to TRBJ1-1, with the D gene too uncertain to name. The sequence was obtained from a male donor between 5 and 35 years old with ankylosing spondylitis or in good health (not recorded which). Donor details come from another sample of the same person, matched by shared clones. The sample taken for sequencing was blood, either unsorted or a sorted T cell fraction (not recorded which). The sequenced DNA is TGTGCCAGCTCACCGGGTGGTATCGGGGTTAACACTGAAGCTTTCTTT. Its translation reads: CASSPGGIGVNTEAFF.